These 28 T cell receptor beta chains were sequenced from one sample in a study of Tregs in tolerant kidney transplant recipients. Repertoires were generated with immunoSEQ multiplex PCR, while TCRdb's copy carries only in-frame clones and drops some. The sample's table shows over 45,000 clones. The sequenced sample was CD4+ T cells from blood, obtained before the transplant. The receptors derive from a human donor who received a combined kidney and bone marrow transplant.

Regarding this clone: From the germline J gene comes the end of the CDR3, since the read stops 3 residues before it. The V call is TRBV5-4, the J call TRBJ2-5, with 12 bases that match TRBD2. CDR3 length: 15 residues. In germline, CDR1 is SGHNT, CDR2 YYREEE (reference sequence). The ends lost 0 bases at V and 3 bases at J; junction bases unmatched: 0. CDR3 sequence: CASSLGTSGEETQYF. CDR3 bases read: TGTGCCAGCAGCTTGGGGACTAGCGGGGAAGAGACC.

Partial CDR3 DNA: TGTGCCAGCAGTTTTGGTAGCGGTTATTATGAG. This translates into CASSFGSGYYE. The CDR3, in full, reads CASSFGSGYYEQFF. The V call is TRBV12-3 or TRBV12-4, the J call TRBJ2-1, with D possibly matching TRBD2 (6 bases). The DNA ends 3 residues before the CDR3 does, and the rest of the CDR3 is filled in from the germline J gene. This CDR3 is 14 amino acids long. V was cut by 3 bases and J by 8 bases, with 14 bases left in between.

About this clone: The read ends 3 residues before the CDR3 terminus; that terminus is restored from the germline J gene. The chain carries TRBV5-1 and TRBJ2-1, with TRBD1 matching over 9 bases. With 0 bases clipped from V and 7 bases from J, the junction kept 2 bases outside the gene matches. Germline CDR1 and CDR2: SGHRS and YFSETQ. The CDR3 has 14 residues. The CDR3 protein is CASSLGDRVNEQFF. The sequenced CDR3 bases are TGCGCCAGCAGCTTGGGGGACAGGGTAAATGAG.

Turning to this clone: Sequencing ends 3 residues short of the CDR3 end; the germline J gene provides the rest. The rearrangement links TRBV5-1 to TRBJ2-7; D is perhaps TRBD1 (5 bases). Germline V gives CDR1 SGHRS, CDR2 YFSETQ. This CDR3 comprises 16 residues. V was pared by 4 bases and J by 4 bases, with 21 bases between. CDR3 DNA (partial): TGCGCCAGCAGCCCAAGGGGCTCTTTTCCCGGATACGAG. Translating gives CASSPRGSFPGYE. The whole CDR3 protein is CASSPRGSFPGYEQYF.

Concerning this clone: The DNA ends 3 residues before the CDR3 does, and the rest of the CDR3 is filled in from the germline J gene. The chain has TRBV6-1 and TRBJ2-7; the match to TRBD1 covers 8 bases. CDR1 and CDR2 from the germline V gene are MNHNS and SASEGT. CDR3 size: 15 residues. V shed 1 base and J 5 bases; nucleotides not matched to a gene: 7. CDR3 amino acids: CASSEGDRGVHEQYF. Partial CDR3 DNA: TGTGCCAGCAGTGAAGGAGACAGGGGAGTCCACGAG.

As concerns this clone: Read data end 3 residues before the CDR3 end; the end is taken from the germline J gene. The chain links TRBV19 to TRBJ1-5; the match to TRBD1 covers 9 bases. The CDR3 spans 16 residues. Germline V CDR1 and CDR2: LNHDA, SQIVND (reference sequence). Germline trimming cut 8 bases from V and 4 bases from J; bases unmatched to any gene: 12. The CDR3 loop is CASRGRGQGQNQPQHF. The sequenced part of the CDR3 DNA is TGTGCCAGTCGCGGCCGGGGACAGGGCCAAAATCAGCCC.

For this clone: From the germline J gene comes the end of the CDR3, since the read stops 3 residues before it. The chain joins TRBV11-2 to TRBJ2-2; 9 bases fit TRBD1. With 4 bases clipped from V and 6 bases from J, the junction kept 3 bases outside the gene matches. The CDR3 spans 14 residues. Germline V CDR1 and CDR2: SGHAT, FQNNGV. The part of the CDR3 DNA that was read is TGTGCCAGCAGCTCCAACAGGGGGCCCGGGGAG. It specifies CASSSNRGPGE. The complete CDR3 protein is CASSSNRGPGELFF.

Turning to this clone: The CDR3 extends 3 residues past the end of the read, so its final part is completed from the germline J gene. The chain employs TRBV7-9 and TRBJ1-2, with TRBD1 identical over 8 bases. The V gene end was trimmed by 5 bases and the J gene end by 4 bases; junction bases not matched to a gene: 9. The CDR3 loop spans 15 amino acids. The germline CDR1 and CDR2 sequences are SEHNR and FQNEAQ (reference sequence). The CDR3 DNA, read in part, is TGTGCCAGCAGCCCTCAGGGGGCGCGGGGCTATGGC. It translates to CASSPQGARGYG. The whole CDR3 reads CASSPQGARGYGYTF. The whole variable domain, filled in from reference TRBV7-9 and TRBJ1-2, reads DTGVSQNPRHKITKRGQNVTFRCDPISEHNRLYWYRQTLGQGPEFLTYFQNEAQLEKSRLLSDRFSAERPKGSFSTLEIQRTEQGDSAMYLCASSPQGARGYGYTFGSGTRLTVV.

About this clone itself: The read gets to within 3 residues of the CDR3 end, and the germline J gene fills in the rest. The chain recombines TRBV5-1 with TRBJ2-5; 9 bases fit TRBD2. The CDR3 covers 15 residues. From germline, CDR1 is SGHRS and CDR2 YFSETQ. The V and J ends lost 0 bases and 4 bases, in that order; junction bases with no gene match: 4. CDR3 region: CASSLGLAGTETQYF. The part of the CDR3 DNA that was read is TGCGCCAGCAGCTTGGGGCTAGCGGGGACAGAGACC.

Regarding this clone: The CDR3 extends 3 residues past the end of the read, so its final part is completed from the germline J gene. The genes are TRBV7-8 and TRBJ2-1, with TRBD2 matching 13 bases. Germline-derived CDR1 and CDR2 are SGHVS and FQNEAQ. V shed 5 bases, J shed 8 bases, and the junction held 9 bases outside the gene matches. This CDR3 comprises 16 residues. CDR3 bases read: TGTGCCAGCAGCCCTGGGACTAGCGGGAACCTGGATGAG. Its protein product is CASSPGTSGNLDE. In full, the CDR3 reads CASSPGTSGNLDEQFF.

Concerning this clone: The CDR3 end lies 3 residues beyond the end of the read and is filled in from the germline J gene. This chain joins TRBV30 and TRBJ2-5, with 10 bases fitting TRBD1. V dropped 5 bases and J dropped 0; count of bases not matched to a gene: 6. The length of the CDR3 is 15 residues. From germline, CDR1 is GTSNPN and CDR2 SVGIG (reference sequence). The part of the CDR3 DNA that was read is TGTGCCTGGGGCCCGGGACAGGGGCACCAAGAGACC. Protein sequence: CAWGPGQGHQET. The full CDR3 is CAWGPGQGHQETQYF.

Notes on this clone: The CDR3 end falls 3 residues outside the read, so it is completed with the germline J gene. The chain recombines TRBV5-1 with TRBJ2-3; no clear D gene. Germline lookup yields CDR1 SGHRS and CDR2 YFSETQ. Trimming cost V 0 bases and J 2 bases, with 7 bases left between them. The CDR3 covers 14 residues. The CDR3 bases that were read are TGCGCCAGCAGCTTGGCCCAGATCACAGATACG. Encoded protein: CASSLAQITDT. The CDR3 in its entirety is CASSLAQITDTQYF.

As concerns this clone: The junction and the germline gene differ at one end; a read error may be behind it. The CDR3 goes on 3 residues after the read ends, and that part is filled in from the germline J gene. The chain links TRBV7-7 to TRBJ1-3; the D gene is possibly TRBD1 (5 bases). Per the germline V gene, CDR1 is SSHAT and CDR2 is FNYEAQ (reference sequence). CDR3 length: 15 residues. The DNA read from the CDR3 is TGTGCTAGCAGCCCAGACAGCGCTGGAGGAAACACC. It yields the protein CASSPDSAGGNT. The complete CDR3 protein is CASSPDSAGGNTIYF.

The CDR3 DNA, read in part, is TGCGCCAGCAGCAACAGGGAGGCTGACGGTGAAAAA. It specifies CASSNREADGEK. The CDR3 as a whole reads CASSNREADGEKLFF. J is TRBJ1-4 and V is TRBV5-1; D possibly corresponds to TRBD1 (6 bases). The CDR3 end falls 3 residues outside the read, so it is completed with the germline J gene. CDR1 and CDR2 (germline): SGHRS, YFSETQ. Deletions cut 4 bases from V and 7 bases from J, with 17 bases between. The CDR3 consists of 15 residues.

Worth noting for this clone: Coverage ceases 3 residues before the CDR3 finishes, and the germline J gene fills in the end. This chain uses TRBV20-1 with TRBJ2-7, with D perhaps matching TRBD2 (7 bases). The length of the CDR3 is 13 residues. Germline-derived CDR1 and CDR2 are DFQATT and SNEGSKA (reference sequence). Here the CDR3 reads CSRGGDSSYEQYF. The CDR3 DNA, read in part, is TGCTCTAGAGGGGGGGATAGCTCCTACGAG.

The DNA read from the CDR3 is TGTGCCAGCAGTGCGAACAGGGGGGGTACGAATGAG. Protein: CASSANRGGTNE. The full-length CDR3 reads as CASSANRGGTNEQFF. V usage is TRBV2 and J usage is TRBJ2-1, with D perhaps matching TRBD1 (8 bases). The read terminates 3 residues before the CDR3 end, so the remaining end is supplied by the germline J gene. The V gene lost 4 bases and the J gene lost 7 bases, with 17 bases spanning the gap. Germline lookup yields CDR1 SNHLY and CDR2 FYNNEI. The CDR3 covers 15 residues.

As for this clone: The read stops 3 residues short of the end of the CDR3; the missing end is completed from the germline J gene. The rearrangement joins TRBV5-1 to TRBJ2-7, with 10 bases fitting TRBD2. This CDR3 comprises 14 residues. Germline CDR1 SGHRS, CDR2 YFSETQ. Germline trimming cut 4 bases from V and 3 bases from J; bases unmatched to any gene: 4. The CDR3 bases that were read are TGCGCCAGCAGCACAGGGACTAGCGTCTACGAG. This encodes CASSTGTSVYE. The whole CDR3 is CASSTGTSVYEQYF.

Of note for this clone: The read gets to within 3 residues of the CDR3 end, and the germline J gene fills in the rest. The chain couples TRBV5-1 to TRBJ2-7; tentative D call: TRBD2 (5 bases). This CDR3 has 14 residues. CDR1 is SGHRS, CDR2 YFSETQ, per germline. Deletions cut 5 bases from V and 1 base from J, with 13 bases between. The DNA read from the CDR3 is TGCGCCAGCAGAACCCGGACTGCTTCCTACGAG. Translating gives CASRTRTASYE. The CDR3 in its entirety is CASRTRTASYEQYF.

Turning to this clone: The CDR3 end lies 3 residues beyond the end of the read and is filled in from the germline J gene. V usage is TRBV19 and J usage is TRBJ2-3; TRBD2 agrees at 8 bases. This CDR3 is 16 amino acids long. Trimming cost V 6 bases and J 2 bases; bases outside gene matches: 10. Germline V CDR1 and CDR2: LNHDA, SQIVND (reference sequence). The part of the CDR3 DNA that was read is TGTGCCAGTAGGGAGCTTGGTAGCGGGGACACAGATACG. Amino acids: CASRELGSGDTDT. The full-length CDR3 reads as CASRELGSGDTDTQYF.

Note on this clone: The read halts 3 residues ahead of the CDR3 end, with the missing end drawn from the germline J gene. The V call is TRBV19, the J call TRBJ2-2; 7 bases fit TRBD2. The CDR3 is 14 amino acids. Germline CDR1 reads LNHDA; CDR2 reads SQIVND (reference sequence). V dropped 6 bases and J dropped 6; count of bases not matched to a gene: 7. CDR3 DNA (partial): TGTGCCAGTAGAAAGACTAGCAGCGCCGGGGAG. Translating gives CASRKTSSAGE. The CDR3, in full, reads CASRKTSSAGELFF.

The CDR3 is CASSEMAAGHNEQFF. CDR3 DNA (partial): TGTGCCAGCAGTGAAATGGCGGCAGGGCACAATGAG. The V and J genes are TRBV6-1 and TRBJ2-1, with D maybe TRBD1 (5 bases). The read terminates 3 residues ahead of where the CDR3 ends, so the germline J gene completes it. The CDR3 extends over 15 amino acids. V shed 2 bases and J shed 5 bases, with 13 bases lying between them. The germline V gene has CDR1 MNHNS and CDR2 SASEGT.

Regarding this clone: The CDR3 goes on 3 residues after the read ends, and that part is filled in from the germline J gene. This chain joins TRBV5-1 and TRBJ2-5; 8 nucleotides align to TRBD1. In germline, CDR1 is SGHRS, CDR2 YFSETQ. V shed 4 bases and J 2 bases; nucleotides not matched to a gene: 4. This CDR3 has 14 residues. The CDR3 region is CASSPGQGQETQYF. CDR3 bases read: TGCGCCAGCAGCCCTGGACAGGGACAAGAGACC.

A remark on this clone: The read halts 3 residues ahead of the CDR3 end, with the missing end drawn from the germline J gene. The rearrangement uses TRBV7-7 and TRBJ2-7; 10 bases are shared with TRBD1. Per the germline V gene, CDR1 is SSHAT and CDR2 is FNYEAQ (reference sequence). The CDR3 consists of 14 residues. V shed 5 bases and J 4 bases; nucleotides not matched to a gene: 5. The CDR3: CASSPGTGAYEQYF. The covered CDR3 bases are TGTGCCAGCAGCCCCGGGACAGGGGCTTACGAG.

The CDR3 bases that were read are TGTGCCAGTAGCCAATCCCGGGAAGAGACC. Translation gives CASSQSREET. The CDR3 reads in full as CASSQSREETQYF. The J gene is TRBJ2-5, the V gene TRBV19; no definite D call. The read gets to within 3 residues of the CDR3 end, and the germline J gene fills in the rest. Trimming took 6 bases from V and 3 from J, leaving 11 bases between them. Per germline, CDR1 LNHDA and CDR2 SQIVND (reference sequence). The CDR3 covers 13 residues.

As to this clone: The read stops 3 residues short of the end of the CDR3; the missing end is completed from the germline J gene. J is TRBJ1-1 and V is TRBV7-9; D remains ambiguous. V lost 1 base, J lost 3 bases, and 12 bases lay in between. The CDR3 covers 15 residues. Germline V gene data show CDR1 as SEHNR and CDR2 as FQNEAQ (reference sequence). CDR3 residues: CASSLGASLDTEAFF. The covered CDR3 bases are TGTGCCAGCAGCTTAGGCGCTTCTCTGGACACTGAA.

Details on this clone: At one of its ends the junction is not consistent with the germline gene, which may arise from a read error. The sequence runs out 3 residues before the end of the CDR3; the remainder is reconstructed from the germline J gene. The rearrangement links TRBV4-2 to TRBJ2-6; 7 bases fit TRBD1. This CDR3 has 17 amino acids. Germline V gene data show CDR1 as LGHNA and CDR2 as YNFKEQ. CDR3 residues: CASSQDNQGAGANVLTF. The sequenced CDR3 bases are TGCGCCAGCAGCCAAGATAATCAGGGGGCTGGGGCCAACGTC.

CDR3 DNA, as far as it was read: TGTGCCAGCAGTGCGCAGGAGAACACTGAA. Translation gives CASSAQENTE. The whole CDR3 region reads CASSAQENTEAFF. The chain recombines TRBV6-1 with TRBJ1-1; D unclear. The read ends 3 residues before the CDR3 terminus; that terminus is restored from the germline J gene. This CDR3 spans 13 amino acids. Germline CDR1 MNHNS, CDR2 SASEGT. Trimming removed 4 bases from V and 1 base from J, with 7 bases in between.

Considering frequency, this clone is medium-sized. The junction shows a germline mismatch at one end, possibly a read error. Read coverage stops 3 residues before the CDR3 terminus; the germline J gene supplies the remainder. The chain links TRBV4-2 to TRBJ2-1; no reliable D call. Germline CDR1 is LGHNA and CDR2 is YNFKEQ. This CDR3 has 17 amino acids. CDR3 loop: CASSLPRSASSYNEQFF. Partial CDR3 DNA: TGCGCCAGCAGCCTCCCCCGGAGCGCCAGCTCCTACAATGAG.